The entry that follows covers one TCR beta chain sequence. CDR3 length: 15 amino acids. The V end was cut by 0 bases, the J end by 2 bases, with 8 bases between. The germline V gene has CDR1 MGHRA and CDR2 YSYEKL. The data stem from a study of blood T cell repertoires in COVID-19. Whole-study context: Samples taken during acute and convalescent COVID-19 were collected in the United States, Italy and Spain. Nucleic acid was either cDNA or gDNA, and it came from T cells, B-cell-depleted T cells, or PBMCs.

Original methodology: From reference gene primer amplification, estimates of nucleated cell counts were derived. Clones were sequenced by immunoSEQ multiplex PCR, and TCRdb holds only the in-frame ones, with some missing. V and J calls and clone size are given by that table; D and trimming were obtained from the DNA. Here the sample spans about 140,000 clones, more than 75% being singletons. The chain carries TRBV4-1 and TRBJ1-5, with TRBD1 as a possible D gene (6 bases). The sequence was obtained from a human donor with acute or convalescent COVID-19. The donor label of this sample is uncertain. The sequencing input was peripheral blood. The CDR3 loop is CASSQDSGGNQPQHF. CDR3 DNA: TGCGCCAGCAGCCAAGACTCAGGGGGCAATCAGCCCCAGCATTTT.